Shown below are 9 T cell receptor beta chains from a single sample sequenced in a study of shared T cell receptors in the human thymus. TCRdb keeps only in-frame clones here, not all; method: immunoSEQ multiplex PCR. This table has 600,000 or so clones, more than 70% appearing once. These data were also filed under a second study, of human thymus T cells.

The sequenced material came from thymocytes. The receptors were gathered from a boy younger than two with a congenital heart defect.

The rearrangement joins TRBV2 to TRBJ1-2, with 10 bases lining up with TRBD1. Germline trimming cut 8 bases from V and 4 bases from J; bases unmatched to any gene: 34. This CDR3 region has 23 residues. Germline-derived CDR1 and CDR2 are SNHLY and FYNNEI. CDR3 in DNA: TGTGCCAGCGCTATAAACCAATCTTACCGACCCGCCTTGACAGGGGGCCTTAGCTATGGCTACACCTTC. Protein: CASAINQSYRPALTGGLSYGYTF.

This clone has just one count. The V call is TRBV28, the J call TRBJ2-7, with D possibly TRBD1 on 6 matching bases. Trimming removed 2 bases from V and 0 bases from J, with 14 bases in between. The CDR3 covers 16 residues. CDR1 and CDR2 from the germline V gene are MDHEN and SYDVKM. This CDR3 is CASSLPRQGSSYEQYF. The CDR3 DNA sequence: TGTGCCAGCAGTTTACCCCGGCAGGGGAGCTCCTACGAGCAGTACTTC.

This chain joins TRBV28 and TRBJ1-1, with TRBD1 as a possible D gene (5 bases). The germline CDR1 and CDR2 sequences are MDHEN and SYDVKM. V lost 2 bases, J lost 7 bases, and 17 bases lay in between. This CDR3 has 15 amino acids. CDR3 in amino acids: CASSLGRQGEGEAFF. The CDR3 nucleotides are TGTGCCAGCAGTTTAGGCCGGCAGGGCGAAGGTGAAGCTTTCTTT.

CDR3 sequence reads: CASSTTFRTVPDTQYF. The CDR3 DNA reads TGTGCCAGCAGCACCACCTTCAGGACAGTCCCAGATACGCAGTATTTT. The V and J genes are TRBV7-9 and TRBJ2-3; D perhaps matches TRBD1 (6 bases). Germline CDR1 reads SEHNR; CDR2 reads FQNEAQ (reference sequence). V was clipped by 5 bases and J by 4 bases, with 19 bases between them. This CDR3 has 16 amino acids.

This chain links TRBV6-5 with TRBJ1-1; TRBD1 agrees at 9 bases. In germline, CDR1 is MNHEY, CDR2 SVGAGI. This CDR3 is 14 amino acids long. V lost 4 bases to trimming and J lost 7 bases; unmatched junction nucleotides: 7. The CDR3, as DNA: TGTGCCAGCAGTTCGCCGGGACAGGGCAGTGAAGCTTTCTTT. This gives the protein CASSSPGQGSEAFF.

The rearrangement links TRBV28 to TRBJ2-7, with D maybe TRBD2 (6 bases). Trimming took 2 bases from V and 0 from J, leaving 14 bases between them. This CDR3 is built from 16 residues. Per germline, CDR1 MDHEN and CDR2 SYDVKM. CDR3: CASSLRRDRPSYEQYF. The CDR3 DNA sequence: TGTGCCAGCAGTTTAAGGCGGGACCGCCCCTCCTACGAGCAGTACTTC.

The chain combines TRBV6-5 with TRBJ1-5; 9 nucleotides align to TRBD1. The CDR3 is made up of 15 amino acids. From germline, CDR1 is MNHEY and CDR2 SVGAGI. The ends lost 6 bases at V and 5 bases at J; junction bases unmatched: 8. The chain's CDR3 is CASRPWTGEYQPQHF. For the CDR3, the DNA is TGTGCCAGCAGGCCGTGGACAGGGGAGTATCAGCCCCAGCATTTT.

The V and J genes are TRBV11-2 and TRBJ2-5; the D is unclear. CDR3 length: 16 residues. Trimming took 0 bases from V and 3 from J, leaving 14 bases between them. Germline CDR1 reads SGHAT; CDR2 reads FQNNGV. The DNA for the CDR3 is TGTGCCAGCAGCTTAGACCATGGGCCCAAAGAAGAGACCCAGTACTTC. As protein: CASSLDHGPKEETQYF.

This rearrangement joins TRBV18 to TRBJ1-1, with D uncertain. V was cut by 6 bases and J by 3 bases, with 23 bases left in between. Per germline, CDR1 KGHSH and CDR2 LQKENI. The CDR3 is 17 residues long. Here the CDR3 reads CASSPDKPDPRDTEAFF. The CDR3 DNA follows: TGTGCCAGCTCCCCTGATAAGCCGGATCCGAGGGACACTGAAGCTTTCTTT.